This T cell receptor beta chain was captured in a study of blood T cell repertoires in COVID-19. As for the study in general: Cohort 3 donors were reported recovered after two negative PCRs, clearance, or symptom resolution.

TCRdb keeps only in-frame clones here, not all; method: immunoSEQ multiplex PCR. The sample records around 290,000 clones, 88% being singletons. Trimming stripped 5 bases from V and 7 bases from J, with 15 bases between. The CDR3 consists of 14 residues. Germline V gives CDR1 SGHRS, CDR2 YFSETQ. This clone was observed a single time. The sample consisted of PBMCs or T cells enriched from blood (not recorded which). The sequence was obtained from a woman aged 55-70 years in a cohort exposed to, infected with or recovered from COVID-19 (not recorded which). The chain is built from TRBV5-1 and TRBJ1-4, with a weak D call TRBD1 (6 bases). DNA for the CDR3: TGCGCCAGCAGTATTCAGGGGCCGAGTGAAAAACTGTTTTTT. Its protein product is CASSIQGPSEKLFF. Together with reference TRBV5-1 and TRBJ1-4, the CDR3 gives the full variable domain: KAGVTQTPRYLIKTRGQQVTLSCSPISGHRSVSWYQQTPGQGLQFLFEYFSETQRNKGNFPGRFSGRQFSNSRSEMNVSTLELGDSALYLCASSIQGPSEKLFFGSGTQLSVL.